The 13 T cell receptor beta chains given below trace back to one sample, sequenced in a study of blood T cell repertoires in COVID-19. Libraries were prepared by immunoSEQ multiplex PCR; TCRdb keeps only in-frame clonotypes and omits some of them. The sample lists hundreds of thousands of clones, about 80% occurring once. The sample was peripheral blood. The origin of the receptors is a woman older than 75 with acute or convalescent COVID-19.

In its sample, this clone was seen once. The J gene is TRBJ1-3, the V gene TRBV2; D may be TRBD1 (5 bases). The V end was cut by 5 bases, the J end by 0 bases, with 14 bases between. Germline-derived CDR1 and CDR2 are SNHLY and FYNNEI. The CDR3 totals 16 residues. For the CDR3, the DNA is TGTGCCAGCAGTCGGGACTCCTCCACCTCTGGAAACACCATATATTTT. This gives the protein CASSRDSSTSGNTIYF.

This chain uses TRBV5-1 with TRBJ2-2; tentatively, D is TRBD2 (6 bases). Germline CDR1 and CDR2: SGHRS and YFSETQ. CDR3 length: 13 residues. Trimming took off 4 bases at V and 6 bases at J, with 10 bases between the two ends. CDR3 coding DNA: TGCGCCAGCAGCCGGGGGACCTCCGGGGAGCTGTTTTTT. Amino acids: CASSRGTSGELFF.

V is TRBV7-9 and J is TRBJ1-1; TRBD1 might be the D (6 bases). The germline V gene has CDR1 SEHNR and CDR2 FQNEAQ (reference sequence). Trimming took 5 bases from V and 10 from J, leaving 20 bases between them. The CDR3 consists of 14 residues. The CDR3 loop is CASSLTGWRGGAFF. The CDR3 bases are TGTGCCAGCAGCCTAACCGGTTGGAGGGGGGGAGCTTTCTTT.

There are a few counts of this clone. The chain employs TRBV18 and TRBJ2-7, with TRBD1 matching over 9 bases. This CDR3 has 13 amino acids. J was trimmed by 5 bases and V by 4 bases; bases with no gene match: 3. The germline V gene encodes CDR1 KGHSH and CDR2 LQKENI. CDR3 nucleotide sequence: TGTGCCAGCTCACGGGACAGGGCCGACGAGCAGTACTTC. Translation: CASSRDRADEQYF.

The chain links TRBV19 to TRBJ1-2; D might be TRBD1 (6 bases). This CDR3 contains 13 residues. Germline V lookup: CDR1 LNHDA, CDR2 SQIVND (reference sequence). The V end was cut by 7 bases, the J end by 4 bases, with 13 bases between. The CDR3 spells CASTQDRLYGYTF. CDR3 DNA sequence: TGTGCCAGTACCCAAGACAGGCTCTATGGCTACACCTTC.

This clone was detected a few times. The chain links TRBV6-2 or TRBV6-3 to TRBJ2-1; 16 bases are a match to TRBD2. CDR3 length: 20 amino acids. Germline V gene data show CDR1 as MNHEY and CDR2 as SVGEGT. The V and J ends lost 6 bases and 7 bases, in that order; junction bases with no gene match: 18. CDR3 sequence (DNA): TGTGCCAGCAGCCCCACTGTCCCGGGACTAGCGGGGGGGCGAGTTAATGAGCAGTTCTTC. Translated: CASSPTVPGLAGGRVNEQFF.

This clone has a handful of counts. This sequence joins TRBV7-3 and TRBJ1-2; D is ambiguous. The CDR3 consists of 12 residues. Germline V CDR1 and CDR2: SGHTA, FQGTGA. Trimming shortened V by 2 bases and J by 6 bases, and 7 bases separated the two germline ends. CDR3 in DNA: TGTGCCAGCAGCTTAGAAGGAGATGGCTACACCTTC. Translating gives CASSLEGDGYTF.

This chain links TRBV24-1 with TRBJ2-3; TRBD2 agrees at 9 bases. CDR1 is KGHDR, CDR2 SFDVKD, per germline. The CDR3 has 14 residues. With V trimmed by 8 bases and J by 2 bases, 4 bases remained unmatched. CDR3 sequence reads: CATILAGATDTQYF. The CDR3 DNA is TGTGCCACCATATTAGCGGGAGCCACAGATACGCAGTATTTT.

The rearrangement uses TRBV9 and TRBJ1-2; D is perhaps TRBD1 (5 bases). Looked up from germline, CDR1 is SGDLS and CDR2 is YYNGEE. The CDR3 is 12 residues long. Trimming pared 4 bases from V and 2 bases from J, leaving 6 bases between. CDR3 in amino acids: CASSRQNYGYTF. The CDR3 region has the DNA TGTGCCAGCAGCCGACAGAACTATGGCTACACCTTC.

This clone was recorded a few times. This chain connects TRBV6-6 to TRBJ2-1; D might be TRBD2 (7 bases). The V gene lost 10 bases and the J gene lost 0 bases, with 19 bases spanning the gap. Germline values: CDR1 MNHNY, CDR2 SVGAGI (reference sequence). The CDR3 loop spans 16 amino acids. The CDR3 reads CATVWGGPSSYNEQFF. Written as DNA, the CDR3 is TGTGCCACCGTCTGGGGGGGGCCAAGCTCCTACAATGAGCAGTTCTTC.

The chain joins TRBV7-2 to TRBJ1-6; the D is unclear. CDR1 and CDR2 (germline): SGHTA, FQGNSA. The V end was cut by 2 bases, the J end by 7 bases, with 6 bases between. This CDR3 contains 13 residues. For the CDR3, the DNA is TGTGCCAGCAGCTTATTCGAGAATTCACCCCTCCACTTT. Encoded protein: CASSLFENSPLHF.

The chain joins TRBV5-1 to TRBJ2-7; 8 bases are shared with TRBD1. The CDR3 has 13 residues. The junction had 4 bases not matched to a gene; V was cut back by 5 bases and J by 3 bases. Germline V gene lookup returns CDR1 SGHRS and CDR2 YFSETQ. The CDR3 reads CASSPQGGYEQYF. CDR3 coding DNA: TGCGCCAGCAGTCCACAGGGGGGCTACGAGCAGTACTTC.

The chain uses TRBV15 and TRBJ2-2, with D possibly matching TRBD2 (5 bases). CDR3 size: 15 residues. Germline V gene data show CDR1 as LNHNV and CDR2 as YYDKDF (reference sequence). Trimming took off 0 bases at V and 8 bases at J, with 13 bases between the two ends. The DNA for the CDR3 is TGTGCCACCAGCAGAGATCCGGGGTCGGCGGGGGAGCTGTTTTTT. This encodes CATSRDPGSAGELFF. The whole variable domain, remainder taken from reference TRBV15 and TRBJ2-2, is DAMVIQNPRYQVTQFGKPVTLSCSQTLNHNVMYWYQQKSSQAPKLLFHYYDKDFNNEADTPDNFQSRRPNTSFCFLDIRSPGLGDTAMYLCATSRDPGSAGELFFGEGSRLTVL.